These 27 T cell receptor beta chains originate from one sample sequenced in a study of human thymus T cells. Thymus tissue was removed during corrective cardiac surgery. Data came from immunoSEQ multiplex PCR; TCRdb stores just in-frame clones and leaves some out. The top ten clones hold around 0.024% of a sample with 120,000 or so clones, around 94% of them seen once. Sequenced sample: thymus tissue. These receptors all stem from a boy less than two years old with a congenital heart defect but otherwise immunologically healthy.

CDR3 DNA: TGTGCCAGCAAGGGTGCTGGAGGATACACCGGGGAGCTGTTTTTT. It is translated as CASKGAGGYTGELFF. The rearrangement uses TRBV6-5 and TRBJ2-2; TRBD2 is a possible D gene (5 bases). The V and J ends lost 7 bases and 3 bases respectively, with 15 bases between them. From germline, CDR1 is MNHEY and CDR2 SVGAGI. CDR3 size: 15 residues.

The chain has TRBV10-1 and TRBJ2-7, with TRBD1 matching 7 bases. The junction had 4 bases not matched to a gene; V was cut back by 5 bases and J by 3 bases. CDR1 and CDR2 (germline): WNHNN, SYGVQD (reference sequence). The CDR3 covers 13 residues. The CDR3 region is CASSRGTDYEQYF. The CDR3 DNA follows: TGCGCCAGCAGTCGTGGGACAGACTACGAGCAGTACTTC.

CDR3 coding DNA: TGTGCCACCAGCAGAGATCCCGTAACAGGAGCGGGGGAGACCCAGTACTTC. Residues: CATSRDPVTGAGETQYF. The chain is built from TRBV15 and TRBJ2-5; 7 nucleotides line up with TRBD2. The CDR3 has 17 amino acids. CDR1 and CDR2 (germline): LNHNV, YYDKDF (reference sequence). V lost 0 bases and J lost 5; bases outside the gene matches: 12.

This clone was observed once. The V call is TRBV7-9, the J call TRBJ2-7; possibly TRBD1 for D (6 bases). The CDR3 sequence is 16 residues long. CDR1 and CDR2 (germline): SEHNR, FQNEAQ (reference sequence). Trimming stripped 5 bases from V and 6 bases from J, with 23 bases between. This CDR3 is CASSTPIQGSLPEQYF. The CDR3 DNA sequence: TGTGCCAGCAGCACACCCATACAGGGATCTCTACCCGAGCAGTACTTC.

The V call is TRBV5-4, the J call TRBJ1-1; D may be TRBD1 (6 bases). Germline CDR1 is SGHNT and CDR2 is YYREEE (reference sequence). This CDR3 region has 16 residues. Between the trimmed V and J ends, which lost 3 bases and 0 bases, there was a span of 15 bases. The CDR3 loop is CASSSPTGPLNTEAFF. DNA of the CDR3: TGTGCCAGCAGCTCTCCGACAGGTCCCCTGAACACTGAAGCTTTCTTT.

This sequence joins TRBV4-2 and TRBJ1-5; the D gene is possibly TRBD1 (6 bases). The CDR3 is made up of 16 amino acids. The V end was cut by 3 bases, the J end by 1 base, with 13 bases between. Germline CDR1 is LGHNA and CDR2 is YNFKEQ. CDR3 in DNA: TGTGCCAGCAGCCACCTATGGGGGGCGAGCAATCAGCCCCAGCATTTT. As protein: CASSHLWGASNQPQHF.

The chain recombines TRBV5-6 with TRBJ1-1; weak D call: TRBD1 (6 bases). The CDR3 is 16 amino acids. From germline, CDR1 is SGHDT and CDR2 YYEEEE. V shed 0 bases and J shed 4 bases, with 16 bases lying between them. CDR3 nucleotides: TGTGCCAGCAGCTTGGCAGAGGGGGGGCAGGGCACTGAAGCTTTCTTT. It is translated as CASSLAEGGQGTEAFF.

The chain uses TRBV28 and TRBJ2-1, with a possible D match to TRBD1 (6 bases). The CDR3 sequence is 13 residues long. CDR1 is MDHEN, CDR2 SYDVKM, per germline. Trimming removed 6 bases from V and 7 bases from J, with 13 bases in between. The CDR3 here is CASRPLDRNEQFF. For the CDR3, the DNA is TGTGCCAGCAGACCCCTGGACAGAAATGAGCAGTTCTTC. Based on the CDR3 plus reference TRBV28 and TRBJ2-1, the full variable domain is DVKVTQSSRYLVKRTGEKVFLECVQDMDHENMFWYRQDPGLGLRLIYFSYDVKMKEKGDIPEGYSVSREKKERFSLILESASTNQTSMYLCASRPLDRNEQFFGPGTRLTVL.

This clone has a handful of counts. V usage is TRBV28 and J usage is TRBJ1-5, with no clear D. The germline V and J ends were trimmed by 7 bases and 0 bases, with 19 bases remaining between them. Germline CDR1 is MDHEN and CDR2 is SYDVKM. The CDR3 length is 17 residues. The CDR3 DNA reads TGTGCCAGCAAGGGTCTTCTGACGGTTAATAGCAATCAGCCCCAGCATTTT. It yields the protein CASKGLLTVNSNQPQHF. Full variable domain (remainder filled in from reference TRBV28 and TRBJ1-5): DVKVTQSSRYLVKRTGEKVFLECVQDMDHENMFWYRQDPGLGLRLIYFSYDVKMKEKGDIPEGYSVSREKKERFSLILESASTNQTSMYLCASKGLLTVNSNQPQHFGDGTRLSIL.

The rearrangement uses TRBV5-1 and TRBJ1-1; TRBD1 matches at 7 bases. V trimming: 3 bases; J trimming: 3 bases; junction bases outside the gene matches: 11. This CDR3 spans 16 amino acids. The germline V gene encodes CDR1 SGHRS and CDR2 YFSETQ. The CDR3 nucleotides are TGCGCCAGCAGCTCCCGGACAGGAGCCAGACACACTGAAGCTTTCTTT. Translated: CASSSRTGARHTEAFF.

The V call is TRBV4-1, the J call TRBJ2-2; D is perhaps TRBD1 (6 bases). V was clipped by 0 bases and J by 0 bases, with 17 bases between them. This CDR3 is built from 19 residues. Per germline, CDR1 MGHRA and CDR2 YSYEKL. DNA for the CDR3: TGCGCCAGCAGCCAAGATAATCCCGGACAGTTCGCGAACACCGGGGAGCTGTTTTTT. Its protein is CASSQDNPGQFANTGELFF.

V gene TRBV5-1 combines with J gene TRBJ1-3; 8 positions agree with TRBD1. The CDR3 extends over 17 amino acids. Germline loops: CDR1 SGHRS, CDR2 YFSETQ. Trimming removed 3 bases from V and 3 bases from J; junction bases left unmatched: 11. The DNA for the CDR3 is TGCGCCAGCAGCTCGGACCCGGACAGGGAAAATGGAAACACCATATATTTT. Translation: CASSSDPDRENGNTIYF.

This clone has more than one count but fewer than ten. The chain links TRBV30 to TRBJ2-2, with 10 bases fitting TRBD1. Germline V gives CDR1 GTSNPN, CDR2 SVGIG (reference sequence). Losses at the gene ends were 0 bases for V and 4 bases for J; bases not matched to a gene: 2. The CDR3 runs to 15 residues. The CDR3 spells CAWSVRDRGTGELFF. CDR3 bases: TGTGCCTGGAGTGTACGGGACAGGGGCACCGGGGAGCTGTTTTTT.

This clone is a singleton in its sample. In nucleotides, the CDR3 is TGTGCCAGCAGCTTAGTCCGGGACTCCTACGAGCAGTACTTC. This translates into CASSLVRDSYEQYF. The chain couples TRBV11-3 to TRBJ2-7; a possible D gene is TRBD2 (5 bases). In germline, CDR1 is SGHNT, CDR2 YENEEA. V lost 1 base to trimming and J lost 0 bases, with 7 bases between them. This CDR3 comprises 14 residues.

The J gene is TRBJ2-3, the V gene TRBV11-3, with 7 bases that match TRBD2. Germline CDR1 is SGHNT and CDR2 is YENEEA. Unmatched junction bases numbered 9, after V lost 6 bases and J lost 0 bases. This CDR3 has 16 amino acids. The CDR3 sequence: CASRRQRGPSTDTQYF. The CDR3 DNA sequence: TGTGCCAGCAGGAGACAGCGGGGACCTAGCACAGATACGCAGTATTTT.

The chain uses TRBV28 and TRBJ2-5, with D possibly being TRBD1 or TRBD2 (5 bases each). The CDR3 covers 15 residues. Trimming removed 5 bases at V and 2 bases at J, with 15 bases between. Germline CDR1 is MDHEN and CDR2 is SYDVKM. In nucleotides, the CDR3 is TGTGCCAGCAGTCCGACGGGACGCCTACAAGAGACCCAGTACTTC. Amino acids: CASSPTGRLQETQYF.

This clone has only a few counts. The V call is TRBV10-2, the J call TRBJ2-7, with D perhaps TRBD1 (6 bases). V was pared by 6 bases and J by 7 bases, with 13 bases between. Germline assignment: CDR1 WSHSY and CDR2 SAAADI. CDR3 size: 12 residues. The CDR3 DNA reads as TGCGCCAGCAGGACCATTGGACAGGAGCAGTACTTC. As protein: CASRTIGQEQYF.

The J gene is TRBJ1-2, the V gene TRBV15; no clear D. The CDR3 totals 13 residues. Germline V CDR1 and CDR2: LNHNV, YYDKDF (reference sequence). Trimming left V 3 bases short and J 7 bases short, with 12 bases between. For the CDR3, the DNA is TGTGCCACCAGCAGCTCACGGAGGTCTGGCTACACCTTC. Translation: CATSSSRRSGYTF.

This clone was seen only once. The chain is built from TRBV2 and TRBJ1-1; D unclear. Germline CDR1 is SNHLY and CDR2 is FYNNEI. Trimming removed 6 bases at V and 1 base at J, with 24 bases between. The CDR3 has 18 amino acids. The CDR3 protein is CASSAFLSGGGTNTEAFF. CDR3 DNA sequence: TGTGCCAGCAGCGCCTTCCTTTCGGGCGGAGGCACGAACACTGAAGCTTTCTTT.

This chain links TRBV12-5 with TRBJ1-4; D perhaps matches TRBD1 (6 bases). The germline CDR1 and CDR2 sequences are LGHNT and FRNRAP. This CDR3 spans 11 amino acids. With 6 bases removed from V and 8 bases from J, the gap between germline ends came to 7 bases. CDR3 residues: CASGGGEKLFF. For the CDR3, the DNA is TGTGCTAGTGGAGGGGGAGAAAAACTGTTTTTT.

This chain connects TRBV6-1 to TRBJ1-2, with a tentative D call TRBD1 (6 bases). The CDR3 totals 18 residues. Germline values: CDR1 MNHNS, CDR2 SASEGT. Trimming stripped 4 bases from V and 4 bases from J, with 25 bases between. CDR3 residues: CASSATKRDTSPGYGYTF. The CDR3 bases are TGTGCCAGCAGTGCAACTAAAAGGGACACCTCCCCGGGCTATGGCTACACCTTC.

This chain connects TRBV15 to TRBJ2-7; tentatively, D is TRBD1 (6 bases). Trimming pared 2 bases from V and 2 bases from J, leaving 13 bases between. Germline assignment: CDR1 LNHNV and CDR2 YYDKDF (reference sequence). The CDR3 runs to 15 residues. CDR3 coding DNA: TGTGCCACCAGCAGAAACCGGGACACCCCCTACGAGCAGTACTTC. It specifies CATSRNRDTPYEQYF. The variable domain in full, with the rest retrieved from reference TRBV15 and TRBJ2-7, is DAMVIQNPRYQVTQFGKPVTLSCSQTLNHNVMYWYQQKSSQAPKLLFHYYDKDFNNEADTPDNFQSRRPNTSFCFLDIRSPGLGDTAMYLCATSRNRDTPYEQYFGPGTRLTVT.

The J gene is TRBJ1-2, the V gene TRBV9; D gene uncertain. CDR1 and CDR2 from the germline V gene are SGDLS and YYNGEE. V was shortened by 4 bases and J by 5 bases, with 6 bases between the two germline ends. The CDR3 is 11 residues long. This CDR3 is CASSREYGYTF. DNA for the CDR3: TGTGCCAGCAGCAGGGAGTATGGCTACACCTTC.

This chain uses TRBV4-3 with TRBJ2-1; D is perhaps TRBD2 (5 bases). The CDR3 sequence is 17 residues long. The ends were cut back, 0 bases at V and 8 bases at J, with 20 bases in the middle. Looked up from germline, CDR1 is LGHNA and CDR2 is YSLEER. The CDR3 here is CASSQEGLLGPSYEQFF. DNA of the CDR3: TGCGCCAGCAGCCAAGAGGGGTTACTAGGCCCGTCGTATGAGCAGTTCTTC.

Here the CDR3 DNA reads TGTGCCAGCAGCCGCAGGGGCCCTAGGGGAGAGACCCAGTACTTC. It yields the protein CASSRRGPRGETQYF. The genes are TRBV11-2 and TRBJ2-5; perhaps TRBD1 as D (6 bases). Germline loops: CDR1 SGHAT, CDR2 FQNNGV. Trimming left V 5 bases short and J 4 bases short, with 17 bases between. This CDR3 contains 15 residues.

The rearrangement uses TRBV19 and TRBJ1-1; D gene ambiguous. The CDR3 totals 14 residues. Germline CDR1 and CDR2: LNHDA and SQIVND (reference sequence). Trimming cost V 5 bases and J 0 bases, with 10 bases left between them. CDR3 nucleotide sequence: TGTGCCAGTAGTCCAGGCGGATTGAACACTGAAGCTTTCTTT. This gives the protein CASSPGGLNTEAFF.

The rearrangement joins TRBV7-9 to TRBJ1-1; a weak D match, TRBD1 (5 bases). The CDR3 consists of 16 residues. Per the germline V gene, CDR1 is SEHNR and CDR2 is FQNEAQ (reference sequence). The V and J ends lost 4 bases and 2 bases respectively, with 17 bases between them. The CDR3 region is CASSSLGGHLNTEAFF. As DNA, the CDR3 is TGTGCCAGCAGCTCCTTAGGCGGACACCTAAACACTGAAGCTTTCTTT.